This T cell receptor beta chain stems from a study of blood T cell repertoires in COVID-19. Study-wide background: COVID-19 samples, acute and convalescent, were from the United States, Italy and Spain. PBMCs, B-cell-depleted T cells, or T cells were the source of the cDNA or gDNA that made up the material.

Sequencing was performed with immunoSEQ multiplex PCR; in TCRdb, only in-frame clones are kept and a portion is missing. The repertoire has 300,000 to 350,000 clones, around nine tenths of them found once; the top ten carry approximately 0.93%. Participants spanned ages about 18 to 95 years and resided in 20 to 30 US areas. Self-reported history from a screening survey and questionnaire set each donor's cohort. Germline V gene data show CDR1 as GTSNPN and CDR2 as SVGIG (reference sequence). There are 14 residues in the CDR3. The V segment lost 1 base and the J segment 1 base; nucleotides outside the gene matches: 4.

Sequenced material: PBMCs or T cells enriched from blood (not recorded which). The chain carries TRBV30 and TRBJ2-7; 7 bases agree with TRBD1. This TCR derives from a woman aged 25 to 39 who had been exposed to COVID-19. The CDR3 DNA follows: TGTGCCTGGAGTGCAAAGGACAGGTCCTACGAGCAGTACTTC. It specifies CAWSAKDRSYEQYF.